This TCR beta chain was documented in a study of shared clonotypes between healthy human individuals. Findings of the study overall: The sampled material consisted only of blood, and tissue repertoires are likely to differ.

For every subset, genomic DNA was evenly distributed across several immunoSEQ plates. It was on ten immunoSEQ deep assay plates that unsorted PBMC DNA was sequenced. Sequencing was performed with immunoSEQ multiplex PCR; in TCRdb, only in-frame clones are kept and a portion is missing. The sample holds around 530,000 clones, roughly 79% seen once. To note about this clone: Its matching antigen is unknown.

This receptor was taken from a woman in her 40s in good health. Some clones in this sample may be carry-over from other donors' samples. Specimen: PBMCs.

The CDR3 DNA sequence: TGTGCCAGCAGCTCCCGGGTACGACGGGTTAAAGGCAATCAGCCCCAGCATTTT. Its protein is CASSSRVRRVKGNQPQHF. The chain links TRBV12-1 to TRBJ1-5. TRBV12-1 is a listed pseudogene. This CDR3 comprises 18 residues.